Shown below are 7 T cell receptor beta chains from a single sample sequenced in a study of T cells in tuberculosis. Thawed, overnight-rested PBMC were stained with GMM-loaded CD1B tetramer, viability dye and anti-CD3, then sorted. The CD1B tetramers carried C32 glucose monomycolate purified from Rhodococcus equi. Produced via immunoSEQ multiplex PCR; TCRdb's table is partial and in-frame only. Of 55,000 to 60,000 clones listed, roughly 86% were seen once; the top ten hold less than 25%. What was sequenced was CD1b-GMM tetramer-negative cells sorted from PBMCs. These receptors were taken from an adult woman with latent tuberculosis.

V is TRBV27 and J is TRBJ2-5; 9 positions match TRBD1. Germline V gene sequence: CDR1 MNHEY, CDR2 SMNVEV (reference sequence). V lost 2 bases, J lost 5 bases, and 9 bases stayed unmatched. The CDR3 contains 16 residues. The CDR3 here is CASSLRRTGGWETQYF. In nucleotides, the CDR3 is TGTGCCAGCAGTTTACGTCGTACAGGGGGCTGGGAGACCCAGTACTTC.

This rearrangement joins TRBV7-9 to TRBJ1-5, with D maybe TRBD1 (6 bases). The CDR3 is made up of 16 amino acids. Trimming stripped 5 bases from V and 5 bases from J, with 19 bases between. CDR1 SEHNR and CDR2 FQNEAQ come from the germline V gene (reference sequence). In DNA, the CDR3 is TGTGCCAGCAGCCCGCTTGGCAGGGGAGGGGATCAGCCCCAGCATTTT. Protein product: CASSPLGRGGDQPQHF.

The V and J genes are TRBV7-9 and TRBJ1-2; D unresolved. The CDR3 is made up of 14 amino acids. Trimming removed 2 bases at V and 0 bases at J, with 7 bases between. Looked up from germline, CDR1 is SEHNR and CDR2 is FQNEAQ (reference sequence). The CDR3 coding sequence is TGTGCCAGCAGCTTACCAGGCGCTAACTATGGCTACACCTTC. Translating gives CASSLPGANYGYTF.

The rearrangement uses TRBV27 and TRBJ2-7, with TRBD1 matching 10 bases. The V gene end was trimmed by 4 bases and the J gene end by 4 bases; junction bases not matched to a gene: 4. The CDR3 covers 14 residues. Per the germline V gene, CDR1 is MNHEY and CDR2 is SMNVEV (reference sequence). The CDR3 is CASSSPGQGYEQYF. The CDR3 bases are TGTGCCAGCAGTTCCCCGGGACAGGGGTACGAGCAGTACTTC.

This chain links TRBV10-3 with TRBJ1-2; tentative D call: TRBD1 (6 bases). Germline V gene lookup returns CDR1 ENHRY and CDR2 SYGVKD. This CDR3 is 15 amino acids long. The V end was cut by 6 bases, the J end by 2 bases, with 16 bases between. The DNA of the CDR3 is TGTGCCATCAGGCTACAGGGAGAATCGAACTATGGCTACACCTTC. Translating it yields CAIRLQGESNYGYTF.

The chain employs TRBV4-2 and TRBJ1-1; D gene uncertain. The ends were cut back, 4 bases at V and 4 bases at J, with 13 bases in the middle. The CDR3 loop spans 14 amino acids. Looked up from germline, CDR1 is LGHNA and CDR2 is YNFKEQ. The CDR3 loop reads CASSPVEVSTEAFF. Written as DNA, the CDR3 is TGTGCCAGCAGCCCTGTGGAGGTGAGCACTGAAGCTTTCTTT.

The chain employs TRBV29-1 and TRBJ2-1; 9 bases fit TRBD2. The CDR3 is made up of 13 amino acids. The junction had 6 bases not matched to a gene; V was cut back by 4 bases and J by 8 bases. Per germline, CDR1 SQVTM and CDR2 ANQGSEA. The CDR3 protein is CSVGSGSAHEQFF. In DNA, the CDR3 is TGCAGCGTTGGTAGCGGGAGTGCCCATGAGCAGTTCTTC.